This TCR beta chain appears in the sequencing data of a study of vaccination and CD4 T cells after COVID-19. Overall study: Median draw time for post-COVID samples was more than 80 days post-diagnosis (range 35 to 161). Post-vaccination samples were procured at a median of 72 days following dose two (range 14 to 241). Stimulation of cells relied on overlapping spike peptides derived from SARS-CoV-2, HCoV-NL63, HCoV-OC43 and HCoV-229E.

Cultured CD4+ T cell DNA underwent sequencing with the Oncomine TCR Beta short-read assay. TCRdb reprocessed the PCR reads via MiXCR and lists one record per CDR3 protein. The table has 11,000 to 15,000 distinct CDR3 sequences, about 35% seen once. Treatment: roughly ten-day PBMC culture with coronavirus spike peptide pools or control peptides (ViraFEST assay). Each well received 2 million to 2.5 million PBMCs, cultured with 10 IU/ml IL-2 and about 10 ug/ml peptide pools. This clonotype turned up a few times. Its antigen is not known. V was cut by 4 bases and J by 1 base, with 10 bases left in between. Germline V gene data show CDR1 as LNHNV and CDR2 as YYDKDF (reference sequence). This CDR3 region has 14 residues.

This receptor was obtained from a human donor with COVID-19. The chain has TRBV15 and TRBJ2-5, with D perhaps TRBD2 (6 bases). Input material: cultured CD4+ T cells from blood. In DNA form, the CDR3 reads TGTGCCACCAGCATAGCGGCCACCCAAGAGACCCAGTACTTC. Residues: CATSIAATQETQYF.